This TCR beta chain was captured by sequencing in a study of T cell changes during pregnancy in multiple sclerosis. This clone was seen just once. The assay was immunoSEQ multiplex PCR, and TCRdb's table has in-frame clones only and misses some. The repertoire has about 55,000 clones, roughly 92% of them found once; the top ten carry about 3%. V gave up 3 bases and J gave up 8 bases, with 13 bases separating them. Germline loops: CDR1 SEHNR, CDR2 FQNEAQ (reference sequence). The CDR3 runs 14 residues. This chain uses TRBV7-9 with TRBJ1-4, with a weak D call TRBD1 (6 bases). Source: CD8+ T cells from peripheral blood mononuclear cells, taken in the third trimester of pregnancy. The receptor was isolated from a female donor with multiple sclerosis, enrolled in a pregnancy study. The CDR3 here is CASSFRDMEEKLFF. The CDR3 region has the DNA TGTGCCAGCAGCTTTAGGGACATGGAAGAAAAACTGTTTTTT.